Each of the 28 T cell receptor beta chains below was sequenced from the same sample in a study of Ad26.COV2.S vaccination and SARS-CoV-2 variants. The sample's treatment: around 19 received Ad26.COV2.S at low or high dose, single or two shots; roughly 5 received placebo; per-sample allocation not given. The samples date from day 63 after the first vaccine or placebo injection. Data came from immunoSEQ multiplex PCR; TCRdb stores just in-frame clones and leaves some out. Altogether some 330,000 clones are present, roughly 90% being singletons, with the ten largest covering 4.5% to 7%. Here the sequenced sample was peripheral blood, taken in a trial of Ad26.COV2.S vaccine versus placebo. These receptors were taken from a person between 18 and 65 years old who received the Ad26.COV2.S COVID-19 vaccine or a placebo.

The chain couples TRBV2 to TRBJ1-1, with a weak D call TRBD1 (6 bases). The CDR3 is 13 amino acids. Trimming left V 8 bases short and J 1 base short, with 11 bases between. CDR1 SNHLY and CDR2 FYNNEI come from the germline V gene. The CDR3 region is CASGQFRNTEAFF. CDR3 nucleotides: TGTGCCAGCGGACAGTTCAGGAACACTGAAGCTTTCTTT. The full variable domain, rest sourced from reference TRBV2 and TRBJ1-1, is EPEVTQTPSHQVTQMGQEVILRCVPISNHLYFYWYRQILGQKVEFLVSFYNNEISEKSEIFDDQFSVERPDGSNFTLKIRSTKLEDSAMYFCASGQFRNTEAFFGQGTRLTVV.

The chain has TRBV5-4 and TRBJ2-2; D possibly matches TRBD1 or TRBD2 (6 bases each). Germline V gene sequence: CDR1 SGHNT, CDR2 YYREEE (reference sequence). This CDR3 spans 16 amino acids. Trimming removed 1 base from V and 1 base from J, with 11 bases in between. CDR3 sequence (DNA): TGTGCCAGCAGCTTGTCCGGGGGCCTGAACACCGGGGAGCTGTTTTTT. Residues: CASSLSGGLNTGELFF.

The rearrangement uses TRBV4-2 and TRBJ2-2; TRBD2 matches 11 bases. Per germline, CDR1 LGHNA and CDR2 YNFKEQ. The CDR3 has 19 residues. The V and J ends lost 1 base and 1 base, in that order; junction bases with no gene match: 8. The CDR3 DNA is TGTGCCAGCAGCCAAGGGGGACTAGCGGTCGGGGGGAACACCGGGGAGCTGTTTTTT. It translates to CASSQGGLAVGGNTGELFF.

The gene calls are TRBV18 and TRBJ1-2; D is undetermined. CDR1 and CDR2 (germline): KGHSH, LQKENI. The V end was cut by 3 bases, the J end by 0 bases, with 11 bases between. CDR3 length equals 15 residues. The DNA for the CDR3 is TGTGCCAGCTCACCCCCCGGGGAGTCTAACTATGGCTACACCTTC. Its translation is CASSPPGESNYGYTF.

The chain carries TRBV4-3 and TRBJ1-6; D remains ambiguous. Trimming took 2 bases from V and 10 from J, leaving 12 bases between them. The germline CDR1 and CDR2 sequences are LGHNA and YSLEER. This CDR3 comprises 14 residues. CDR3 amino acids: CASSQSDLGSPLHF. The CDR3 coding sequence is TGCGCCAGCAGCCAATCTGACCTAGGCTCACCCCTCCACTTT.

The rearrangement uses TRBV19 and TRBJ2-2; 7 nucleotides agree with TRBD2. J was trimmed by 4 bases and V by 1 base; bases with no gene match: 3. The CDR3 is 15 amino acids. Germline V gives CDR1 LNHDA, CDR2 SQIVND (reference sequence). The CDR3 spells CASSIAGGGTGELFF. CDR3 coding DNA: TGTGCCAGTAGTATAGCGGGAGGCGGCACCGGGGAGCTGTTTTTT.

J is TRBJ1-2 and V is TRBV18, with a weak D call TRBD1 (6 bases). The germline CDR1 and CDR2 sequences are KGHSH and LQKENI. The CDR3 has 21 residues. Trimming pared 2 bases from V and 0 bases from J, leaving 28 bases between. In nucleotides, the CDR3 is TGTGCCAGCTCACCAAGCAGCTTCCAAGGAAGGGGGGGTTTGTCTAACTATGGCTACACCTTC. This translates into CASSPSSFQGRGGLSNYGYTF.

The V call is TRBV18, the J call TRBJ2-3; TRBD2 is a possible D gene (6 bases). Germline V lookup: CDR1 KGHSH, CDR2 LQKENI. This CDR3 contains 16 residues. The V end was cut by 0 bases, the J end by 2 bases, with 12 bases between. The CDR3 nucleotides are TGTGCCAGCTCACCACCGGGTCGGGGGTCCACAGATACGCAGTATTTT. Translation: CASSPPGRGSTDTQYF.

This clone came up a few times. The J gene is TRBJ2-3, the V gene TRBV18; D is ambiguous. V was clipped by 3 bases and J by 0 bases, with 16 bases between them. CDR3 length: 17 amino acids. Germline lookup yields CDR1 KGHSH and CDR2 LQKENI. CDR3 in amino acids: CASSPVPSTKSTDTQYF. In DNA, the CDR3 is TGTGCCAGCTCACCGGTCCCGAGTACAAAAAGCACAGATACGCAGTATTTT.

The rearrangement uses TRBV7-9 and TRBJ2-3; 7 bases are a match to TRBD2. J lost 6 bases, V lost 7 bases, and 16 bases had no gene match. The V gene's germline CDR1 is SEHNR and CDR2 FQNEAQ (reference sequence). The CDR3 has 16 amino acids. The CDR3 region has the DNA TGTGCCAGCACCCAATTAGGGGCAGGGAGGGCCGATACGCAGTATTTT. Protein product: CASTQLGAGRADTQYF.

The rearrangement links TRBV2 to TRBJ2-1; 9 bases are a match to TRBD2. With 1 base clipped from V and 0 bases from J, the junction kept 13 bases outside the gene matches. Germline lookup yields CDR1 SNHLY and CDR2 FYNNEI. This CDR3 has 20 residues. Written as DNA, the CDR3 is TGTGCCAGCAGTGAAGTTCCGTGGGCTAGCGGGGTTAGCTCCTACAATGAGCAGTTCTTC. This codes for CASSEVPWASGVSSYNEQFF.

The V and J genes are TRBV18 and TRBJ1-1; no clear D. Germline CDR1 reads KGHSH; CDR2 reads LQKENI. This CDR3 contains 13 residues. Trimming cost V 5 bases and J 1 base, with 8 bases left between them. The CDR3 region is CASSISGNTEAFF. CDR3 bases: TGTGCCAGCTCAATATCGGGGAACACTGAAGCTTTCTTT. The full variable domain, in which reference TRBV18 and TRBJ1-1 provide the parts outside the CDR3, is NAGVMQNPRHLVRRRGQEARLRCSPMKGHSHVYWYRQLPEEGLKFMVYLQKENIIDESGMPKERFSAEFPKEGPSILRIQQVVRGDSAAYFCASSISGNTEAFFGQGTRLTVV.

V gene TRBV4-3 combines with J gene TRBJ1-1; 7 bases align to TRBD1. Per germline, CDR1 LGHNA and CDR2 YSLEER. CDR3 size: 15 residues. J was trimmed by 8 bases and V by 3 bases; bases with no gene match: 12. For the CDR3, the DNA is TGCGCCAGCAGCCAGGTCGGGACAGACCTACACGAAGCTTTCTTT. Amino acids: CASSQVGTDLHEAFF.

The CDR3 protein is CASSLGPPGGGAADTQYF. Here the CDR3 DNA reads TGTGCCAGCAGCTTAGGCCCCCCCGGCGGGGGGGCGGCAGATACGCAGTATTTT. The chain employs TRBV7-2 and TRBJ2-3, with 9 nucleotides matching TRBD2. After removal of 1 base from V and 4 bases from J, the junction contained 12 bases not matched to a gene. The length of the CDR3 is 18 residues. The germline CDR1 and CDR2 sequences are SGHTA and FQGNSA.

The J gene is TRBJ2-7, the V gene TRBV4-3; 9 bases align to TRBD1. Germline V gives CDR1 LGHNA, CDR2 YSLEER. The CDR3 runs 14 residues. The V segment lost 4 bases and the J segment 3 bases; nucleotides outside the gene matches: 4. CDR3 in DNA: TGCGCCAGCAGCCCCCGGGACAGGGTCTACGAGCAGTACTTC. Its translation is CASSPRDRVYEQYF.

V and J are TRBV9 and TRBJ2-2, with TRBD1 as a possible D gene (6 bases). The length of the CDR3 is 16 residues. V shed 4 bases and J shed 0 bases, with 13 bases lying between them. Germline lookup yields CDR1 SGDLS and CDR2 YYNGEE. In DNA form, the CDR3 reads TGTGCCAGCAGCTTTTGGGACACCTCGAACACCGGGGAGCTGTTTTTT. The encoded protein is CASSFWDTSNTGELFF.

V gene TRBV28 combines with J gene TRBJ1-2, with TRBD1 as a possible D gene (6 bases). The CDR3 spans 12 residues. V was pared by 7 bases and J by 5 bases, with 11 bases between. The V gene's germline CDR1 is MDHEN and CDR2 SYDVKM. CDR3 loop: CASKLTGYGYTF. In DNA, the CDR3 is TGTGCCAGCAAACTGACAGGATATGGCTACACCTTC.

This clone has a handful of counts. This sequence joins TRBV19 and TRBJ1-1, with 8 bases matching TRBD1. The length of the CDR3 is 14 residues. Looked up from germline, CDR1 is LNHDA and CDR2 is SQIVND (reference sequence). V shed 6 bases, J shed 2 bases, and the junction held 5 bases outside the gene matches. CDR3 DNA sequence: TGTGCCAGTAGAGGACAGGGCGGTAACACTGAAGCTTTCTTT. Amino acids: CASRGQGGNTEAFF.

The table lists this clone with a count of one. The chain employs TRBV11-2 and TRBJ2-5; TRBD2 agrees at 8 bases. This CDR3 contains 16 residues. J was trimmed by 3 bases and V by 1 base; bases with no gene match: 7. Germline V gives CDR1 SGHAT, CDR2 FQNNGV. The CDR3, as DNA: TGTGCCAGCAGCTTAGTCTGGGTGCGGGGGGAAGAGACCCAGTACTTC. Its protein is CASSLVWVRGEETQYF.

This chain uses TRBV7-2 with TRBJ1-5, with unresolved D. Germline CDR1 SGHTA, CDR2 FQGNSA. The germline V and J ends were trimmed by 1 base and 11 bases, with 6 bases remaining between them. CDR3 size: 11 residues. DNA for the CDR3: TGTGCCAGCAGCTTAGGAGTGTCCCAGCATTTT. Translating gives CASSLGVSQHF.

V and J are TRBV4-3 and TRBJ2-1, with TRBD2 identical over 8 bases. The J segment lost 2 bases and the V segment lost 1 base, leaving 10 bases of the junction unmatched. The germline V gene has CDR1 LGHNA and CDR2 YSLEER. There are 18 residues in the CDR3. Written as DNA, the CDR3 is TGCGCCAGCAGCCAAGCGGCGGATTCGGGAGGGCCCTACAATGAGCAGTTCTTC. It is translated as CASSQAADSGGPYNEQFF.

The rearrangement joins TRBV10-3 to TRBJ1-1, with D uncertain. V lost 11 bases and J 1 base, leaving 17 bases between the germline ends. This CDR3 is 14 amino acids long. Per the germline V gene, CDR1 is ENHRY and CDR2 is SYGVKD. CDR3: CAVSVEVGNTEAFF. Written as DNA, the CDR3 is TGTGCCGTCTCCGTTGAAGTGGGGAACACTGAAGCTTTCTTT.

This rearrangement joins TRBV18 to TRBJ1-2; D not resolved. Germline V lookup: CDR1 KGHSH, CDR2 LQKENI. The CDR3 covers 15 residues. Trimming removed 2 bases from V and 4 bases from J, with 14 bases in between. The CDR3, as DNA: TGTGCCAGCTCACCAGGTGCGGGGATGTCCTATGGCTACACCTTC. This codes for CASSPGAGMSYGYTF.

This clone was recorded a few times. The chain has TRBV28 and TRBJ2-5, with 8 bases aligning to TRBD2. From germline, CDR1 is MDHEN and CDR2 SYDVKM. V was pared by 2 bases and J by 4 bases, with 12 bases of the junction left unmatched. The CDR3 covers 17 residues. The CDR3 sequence is CASSLRVRRGGGETQYF. DNA for the CDR3: TGTGCCAGCAGTTTACGTGTTCGACGGGGGGGCGGAGAGACCCAGTACTTC.

The J gene is TRBJ1-1, the V gene TRBV4-1; D is uncertain. The CDR3 runs 15 residues. From germline, CDR1 is MGHRA and CDR2 YSYEKL. Trimming removed 1 base at V and 6 bases at J, with 15 bases between. DNA of the CDR3: TGCGCCAGCAGCCAAGTGGGCGTGGGGTCCCCTGAAGCTTTCTTT. It yields the protein CASSQVGVGSPEAFF.

This clone was detected once. The V and J genes are TRBV2 and TRBJ2-7; unclear D gene. V lost 8 bases to trimming and J lost 0 bases, with 20 bases between them. The CDR3 sequence is 16 residues long. Looked up from germline, CDR1 is SNHLY and CDR2 is FYNNEI. The CDR3 nucleotides are TGTGCCAGCCGGTTCCCCCCAGCCCGTGACTCCTACGAGCAGTACGTC. Its protein product is CASRFPPARDSYEQYV.

The chain is built from TRBV9 and TRBJ1-2; tentative D call: TRBD1 (6 bases). The germline V and J ends were trimmed by 0 bases and 6 bases, with 15 bases remaining between them. This CDR3 contains 15 residues. In germline, CDR1 is SGDLS, CDR2 YYNGEE. The CDR3 sequence: CASSVVRTVFDGYTF. The DNA for the CDR3 is TGTGCCAGCAGCGTAGTGAGGACAGTTTTCGATGGCTACACCTTC.

The chain has TRBV2 and TRBJ1-2; no clear D gene. Trimming took 2 bases from V and 3 from J, leaving 7 bases between them. This CDR3 has 13 amino acids. Per germline, CDR1 SNHLY and CDR2 FYNNEI. CDR3 in DNA: TGTGCCAGCAGTGAAAGGTGGGACTATGGCTACACCTTC. Protein product: CASSERWDYGYTF.